This T cell receptor beta chain was sequenced for a study of shared clonotypes between healthy human individuals. Study results and limitations: The study sampled only blood, and tissue repertoires likely differ.

Per the germline V gene, CDR1 is MNHEY and CDR2 is SMNVEV (reference sequence). The CDR3 has 11 amino acids. V lost 5 bases to trimming and J lost 4 bases, with 3 bases between them. It was CD45RO-negative cells, positively selected for CCR7, that made up naive CD8 cells, with terminally differentiated effector memory CD45RA+ cells excluded. Per the study methods: With immunoSEQ giving junction-only sequences and no quality scores, filtering differed. The data were produced by immunoSEQ multiplex PCR, yet TCRdb's version contains in-frame clones alone and is incomplete. For V, J and clone size, that table is used; D and trimming come from the DNA. The repertoire has 550,000 to 600,000 clones, 95% to 98% of them found once; the top ten carry 0.25% to 0.35%. Notes on this clone: The target antigen is unknown. This CDR3 is also generated by other DNA sequences in the sample.

The specimen sequenced was naive CD8+ T cells sorted from blood. This clonotype originated in a young man in good health. This chain connects TRBV27 to TRBJ2-1; no reliable D call. CDR3 amino acids: CASSRYNEQFF. In DNA, the CDR3 is TGTGCCAGCAGTAGGTACAATGAGCAGTTCTTC.